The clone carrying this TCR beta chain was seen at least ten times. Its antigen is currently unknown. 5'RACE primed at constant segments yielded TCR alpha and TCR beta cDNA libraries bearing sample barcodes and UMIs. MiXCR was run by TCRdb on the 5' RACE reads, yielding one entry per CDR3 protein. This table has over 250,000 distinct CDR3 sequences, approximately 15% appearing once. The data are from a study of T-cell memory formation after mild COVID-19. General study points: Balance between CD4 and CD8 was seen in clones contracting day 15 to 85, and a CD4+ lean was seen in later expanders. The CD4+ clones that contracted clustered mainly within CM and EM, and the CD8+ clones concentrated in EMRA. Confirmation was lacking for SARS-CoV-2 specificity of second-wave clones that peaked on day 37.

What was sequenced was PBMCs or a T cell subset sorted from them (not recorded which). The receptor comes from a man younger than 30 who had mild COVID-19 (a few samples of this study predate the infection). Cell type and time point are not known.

CDR3 residues: CASHAGQGFSGANVLTF. CDR3 nucleotides: TGTGCCTCACACGCGGGACAGGGTTTTTCTGGGGCCAACGTCCTGACTTTC. This sequence joins TRBV12-3 or TRBV12-4 and TRBJ2-6; 9 nucleotides agree with TRBD1. V dropped 11 bases and J dropped 1; count of bases not matched to a gene: 12. The CDR3 runs to 17 residues.